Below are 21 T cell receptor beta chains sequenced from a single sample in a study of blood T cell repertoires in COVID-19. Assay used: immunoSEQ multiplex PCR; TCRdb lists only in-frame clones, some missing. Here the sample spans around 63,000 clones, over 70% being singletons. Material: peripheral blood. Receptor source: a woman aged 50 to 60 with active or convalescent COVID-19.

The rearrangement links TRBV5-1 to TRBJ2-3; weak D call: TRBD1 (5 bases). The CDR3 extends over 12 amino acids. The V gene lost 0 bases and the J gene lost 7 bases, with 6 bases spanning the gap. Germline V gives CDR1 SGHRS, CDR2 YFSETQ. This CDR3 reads CASSLGGYTQYF. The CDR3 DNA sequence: TGCGCCAGCAGCTTGGGGGGCTATACGCAGTATTTT.

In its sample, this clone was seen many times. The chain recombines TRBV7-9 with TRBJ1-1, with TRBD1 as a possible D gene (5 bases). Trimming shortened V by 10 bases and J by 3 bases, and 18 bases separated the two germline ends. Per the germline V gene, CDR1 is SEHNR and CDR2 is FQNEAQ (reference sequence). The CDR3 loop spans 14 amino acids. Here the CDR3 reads CATRAGLWDTEAFF. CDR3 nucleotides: TGTGCCACCCGAGCGGGACTCTGGGACACTGAAGCTTTCTTT.

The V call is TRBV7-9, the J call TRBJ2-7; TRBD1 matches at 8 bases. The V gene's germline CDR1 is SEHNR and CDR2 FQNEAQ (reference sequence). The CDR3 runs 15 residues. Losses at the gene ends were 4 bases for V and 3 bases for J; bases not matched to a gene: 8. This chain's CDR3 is CASSWTGTGDYEQYF. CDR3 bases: TGTGCCAGCAGCTGGACCGGGACAGGAGACTACGAGCAGTACTTC. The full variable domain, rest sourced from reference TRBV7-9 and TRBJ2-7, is DTGVSQNPRHKITKRGQNVTFRCDPISEHNRLYWYRQTLGQGPEFLTYFQNEAQLEKSRLLSDRFSAERPKGSFSTLEIQRTEQGDSAMYLCASSWTGTGDYEQYFGPGTRLTVT.

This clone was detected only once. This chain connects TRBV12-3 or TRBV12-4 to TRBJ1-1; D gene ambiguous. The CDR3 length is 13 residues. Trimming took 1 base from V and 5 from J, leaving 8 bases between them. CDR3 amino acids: CASSLGRETEAFF. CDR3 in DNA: TGTGCCAGCAGTTTAGGCCGAGAGACTGAAGCTTTCTTT.

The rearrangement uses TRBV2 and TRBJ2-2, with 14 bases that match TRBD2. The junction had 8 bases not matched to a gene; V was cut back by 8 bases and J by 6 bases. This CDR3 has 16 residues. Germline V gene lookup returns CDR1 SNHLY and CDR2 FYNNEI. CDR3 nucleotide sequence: TGTGCCAGCTATGATGGGACTAGCGGGAGTGCCGGGGAGCTGTTTTTT. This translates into CASYDGTSGSAGELFF.

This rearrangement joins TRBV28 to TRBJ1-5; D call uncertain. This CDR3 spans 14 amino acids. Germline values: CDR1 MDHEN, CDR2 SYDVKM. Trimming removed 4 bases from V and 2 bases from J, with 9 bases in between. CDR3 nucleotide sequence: TGTGCCAGCAGTTCCCGGGTCGGCAATCAGCCCCAGCATTTT. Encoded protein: CASSSRVGNQPQHF.

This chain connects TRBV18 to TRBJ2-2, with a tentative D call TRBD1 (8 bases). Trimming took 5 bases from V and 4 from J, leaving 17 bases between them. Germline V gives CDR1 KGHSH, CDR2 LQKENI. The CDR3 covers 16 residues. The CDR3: CASSSGQGGTTGELFF. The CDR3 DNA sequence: TGTGCCAGCTCATCCGGACAGGGAGGGACCACCGGGGAGCTGTTTTTT.

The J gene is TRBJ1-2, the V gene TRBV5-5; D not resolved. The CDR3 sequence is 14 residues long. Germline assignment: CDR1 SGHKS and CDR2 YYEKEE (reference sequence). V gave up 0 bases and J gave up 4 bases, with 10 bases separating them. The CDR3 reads CASSLGAAVYGYTF. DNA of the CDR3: TGTGCCAGCAGCTTGGGCGCGGCAGTCTATGGCTACACCTTC.

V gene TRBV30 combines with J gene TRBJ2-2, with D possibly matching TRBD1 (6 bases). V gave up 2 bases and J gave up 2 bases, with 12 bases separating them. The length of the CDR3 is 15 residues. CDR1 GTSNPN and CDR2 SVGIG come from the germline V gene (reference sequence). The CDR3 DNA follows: TGTGCCTGGAGTTTTACAGGGATAAACACCGGGGAGCTGTTTTTT. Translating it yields CAWSFTGINTGELFF.

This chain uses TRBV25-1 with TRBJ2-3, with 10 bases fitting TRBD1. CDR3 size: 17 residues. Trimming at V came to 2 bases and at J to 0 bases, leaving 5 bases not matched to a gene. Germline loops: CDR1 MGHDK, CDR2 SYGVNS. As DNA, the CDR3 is TGTGCCAGCAGTGAAAGGGACAGGGGTAGGAGCACAGATACGCAGTATTTT. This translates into CASSERDRGRSTDTQYF.

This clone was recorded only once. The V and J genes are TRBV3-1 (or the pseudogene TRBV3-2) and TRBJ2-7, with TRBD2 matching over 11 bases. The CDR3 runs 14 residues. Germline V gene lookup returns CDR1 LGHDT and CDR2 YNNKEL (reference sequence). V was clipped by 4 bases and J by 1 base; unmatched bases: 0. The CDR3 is CASSRTSGSYEQYF. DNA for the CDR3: TGTGCCAGCAGCCGGACTAGCGGGTCCTACGAGCAGTACTTC.

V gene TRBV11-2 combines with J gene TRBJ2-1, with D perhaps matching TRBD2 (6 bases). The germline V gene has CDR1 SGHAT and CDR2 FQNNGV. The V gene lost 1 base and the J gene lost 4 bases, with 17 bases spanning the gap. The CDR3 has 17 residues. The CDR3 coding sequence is TGTGCCAGCAGCTTAGGTGGGGGGAGGAGAGCGTACAATGAGCAGTTCTTC. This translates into CASSLGGGRRAYNEQFF.

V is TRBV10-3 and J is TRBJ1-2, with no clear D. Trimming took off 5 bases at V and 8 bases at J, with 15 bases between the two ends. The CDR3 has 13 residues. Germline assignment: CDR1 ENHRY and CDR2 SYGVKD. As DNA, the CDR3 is TGTGCCATCAGTTATGACATCAATAGAGGCTACACCTTC. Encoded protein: CAISYDINRGYTF.

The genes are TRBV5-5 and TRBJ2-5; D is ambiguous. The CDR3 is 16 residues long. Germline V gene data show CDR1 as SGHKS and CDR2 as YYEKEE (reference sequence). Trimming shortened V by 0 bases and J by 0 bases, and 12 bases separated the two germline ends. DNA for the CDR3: TGTGCCAGCAGCTTGGCCGTCGCGGTGTACCAAGAGACCCAGTACTTC. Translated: CASSLAVAVYQETQYF. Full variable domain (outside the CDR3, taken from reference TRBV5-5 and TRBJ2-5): DAGVTQSPTHLIKTRGQQVTLRCSPISGHKSVSWYQQVLGQGPQFIFQYYEKEERGRGNFPDRFSARQFPNYSSELNVNALLLGDSALYLCASSLAVAVYQETQYFGPGTRLLVL.

In DNA, the CDR3 is TGCGCCAGCAGCCAGACTAGCGGGCCGATCTACGAGCAGTACTTC. This translates into CASSQTSGPIYEQYF. This sequence joins TRBV5-1 and TRBJ2-7; 10 nucleotides agree with TRBD2. CDR1 is SGHRS, CDR2 YFSETQ, per germline. This CDR3 has 15 amino acids. Losses at the gene ends were 4 bases for V and 3 bases for J; bases not matched to a gene: 7.

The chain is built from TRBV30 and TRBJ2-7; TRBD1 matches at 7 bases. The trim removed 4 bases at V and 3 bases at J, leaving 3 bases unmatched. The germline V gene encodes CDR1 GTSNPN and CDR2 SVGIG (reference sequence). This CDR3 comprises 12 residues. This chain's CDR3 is CAWIRGRYEQYF. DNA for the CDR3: TGTGCCTGGATAAGGGGGCGCTACGAGCAGTACTTC.

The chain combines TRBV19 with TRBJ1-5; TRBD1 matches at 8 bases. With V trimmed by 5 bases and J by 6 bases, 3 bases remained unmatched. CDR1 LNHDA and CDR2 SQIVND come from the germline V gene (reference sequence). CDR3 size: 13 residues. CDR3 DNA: TGTGCCAGTAGTGAAGGACAGGGTCAGCCCCAGCATTTT. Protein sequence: CASSEGQGQPQHF.

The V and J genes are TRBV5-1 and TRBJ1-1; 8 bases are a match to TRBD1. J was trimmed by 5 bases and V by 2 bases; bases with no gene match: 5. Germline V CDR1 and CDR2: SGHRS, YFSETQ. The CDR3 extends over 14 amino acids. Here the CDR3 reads CASSFTGGSTEAFF. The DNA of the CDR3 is TGCGCCAGCAGCTTCACAGGGGGTAGTACTGAAGCTTTCTTT.

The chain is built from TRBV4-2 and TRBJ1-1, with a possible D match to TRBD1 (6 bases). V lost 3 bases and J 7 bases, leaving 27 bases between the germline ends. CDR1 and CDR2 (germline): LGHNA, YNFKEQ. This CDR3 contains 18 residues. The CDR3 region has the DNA TGTGCCAGCAGCCAGATAGACTTTAGGGGGTTCTTAACTGGTGAAGCTTTCTTT. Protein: CASSQIDFRGFLTGEAFF.

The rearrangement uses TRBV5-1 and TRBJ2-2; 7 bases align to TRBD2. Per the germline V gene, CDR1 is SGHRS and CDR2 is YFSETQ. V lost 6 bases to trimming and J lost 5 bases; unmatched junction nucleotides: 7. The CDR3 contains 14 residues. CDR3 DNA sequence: TGCGCCAGCACAAGCGGGACGAGGACCGGGGAGCTGTTTTTT. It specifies CASTSGTRTGELFF.

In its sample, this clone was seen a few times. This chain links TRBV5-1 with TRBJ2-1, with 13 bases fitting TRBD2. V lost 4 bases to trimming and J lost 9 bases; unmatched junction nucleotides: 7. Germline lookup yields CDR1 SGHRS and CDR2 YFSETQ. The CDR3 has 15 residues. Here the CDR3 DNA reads TGCGCCAGCAGCCCCGGACTAGCGGGAGTGAGTGAGCAGTTCTTC. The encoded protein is CASSPGLAGVSEQFF.